A single sample gave rise to the 27 T cell receptor beta chains below, sequenced in a study of spatial heterogeneity in lung cancer. Broader study findings: Tumor mutation count correlated with how many alpha and beta TCRs expanded intratumorally.

Antigens of these TCRs are unknown. In TCRdb, the 5' RACE reads were re-called with MiXCR into one record per CDR3 protein. Of about 10,000 distinct CDR3 sequences in the sample, over 9.5% were seen once. Time point noted: sample taken at primary tumor resection. The source material was lung tumor tissue, sampled at surgery. These TCRs come from a female donor with early-stage non-small cell lung cancer.

The chain links TRBV6-6 to TRBJ2-2, with D uncertain. The CDR3 totals 14 residues. V dropped 6 bases and J dropped 1 base, with 9 bases sitting between them. From germline, CDR1 is MNHNY and CDR2 SVGAGI (reference sequence). As DNA, the CDR3 is TGTGCCAGCAGGAACGCAGGGAACACCGGGGAGCTGTTTTTT. Translating it yields CASRNAGNTGELFF.

This clonotype was seen repeatedly, ten times or more. This chain's CDR3 is CASQARDSYNEQFF. The CDR3 nucleotides are TGTGCCAGCCAGGCCCGGGACTCCTACAATGAGCAGTTCTTC. The chain combines TRBV28 with TRBJ2-1; tentative D call: TRBD2 (5 bases). Germline-derived CDR1 and CDR2 are MDHEN and SYDVKM. This CDR3 region has 14 residues. Trimming removed 8 bases from V and 0 bases from J, with 11 bases in between.

This clonotype was recorded at least ten times. This chain connects TRBV6-6 to TRBJ2-7; D might be TRBD1 or TRBD2, each matching 5 bases. Trimming shortened V by 0 bases and J by 4 bases, and 16 bases separated the two germline ends. Per the germline V gene, CDR1 is MNHNY and CDR2 is SVGAGI (reference sequence). The CDR3 is 16 residues long. In nucleotides, the CDR3 is TGTGCCAGCAGTTACTCGGACGGGACCGACTATTACGAGCAGTACTTC. Its protein product is CASSYSDGTDYYEQYF.

This clonotype came up many times. This chain uses TRBV27 with TRBJ2-7, with 7 bases aligning to TRBD2. This CDR3 has 16 amino acids. CDR1 and CDR2 (germline): MNHEY, SMNVEV (reference sequence). With 5 bases clipped from V and 0 bases from J, the junction kept 10 bases outside the gene matches. In DNA form, the CDR3 reads TGTGCCAGCAGTCCCTACCTAGCGGTTAGCTCCTACGAGCAGTACTTC. It specifies CASSPYLAVSSYEQYF.

The chain couples TRBV4-1 to TRBJ2-7, with a tentative D call TRBD2 (6 bases). The CDR3 loop spans 14 amino acids. Germline assignment: CDR1 MGHRA and CDR2 YSYEKL. V was clipped by 2 bases and J by 2 bases, with 10 bases between them. The CDR3 bases are TGCGCCAGCAGCCAACCCGGGAGCCCCTACGAGCAGTACTTC. Its protein is CASSQPGSPYEQYF.

This clonotype has at least ten counts. The chain is built from TRBV10-2 and TRBJ2-7; no clear D gene. CDR3 length: 14 amino acids. V lost 1 base and J 2 bases, leaving 9 bases between the germline ends. The germline V gene has CDR1 WSHSY and CDR2 SAAADI. CDR3 nucleotides: TGCGCCAGCAGTGAGTTAAGGGTCCCCTACGAGCAGTACTTC. Translation gives CASSELRVPYEQYF.

The chain employs TRBV14 and TRBJ2-6; D gene uncertain. The germline V gene encodes CDR1 SGHDN and CDR2 FVKESK. Deletions cut 8 bases from V and 1 base from J, with 6 bases between. CDR3 length: 13 amino acids. The CDR3 loop reads CASCLSGANVLTF. CDR3 nucleotides: TGTGCCAGCTGCCTTTCTGGGGCCAACGTCCTGACTTTC. Together with reference TRBV14 and TRBJ2-6, the CDR3 gives the full variable domain: EAGVTQFPSHSVIEKGQTVTLRCDPISGHDNLYWYRRVMGKEIKFLLHFVKESKQDESGMPNNRFLAERTGGTYSTLKVQPAELEDSGVYFCASCLSGANVLTFGAGSRLTVL.

CDR3 protein: CASSPGLHTYEQYF. The CDR3 DNA reads as TGTGCCAGCAGCCCGGGACTGCATACCTACGAGCAGTACTTC. This chain links TRBV7-2 with TRBJ2-7, with a tentative D call TRBD2 (6 bases). Germline V gives CDR1 SGHTA, CDR2 FQGNSA. Trimming took off 5 bases at V and 2 bases at J, with 13 bases between the two ends. This CDR3 spans 14 amino acids.

This clonotype was detected a few times. The chain uses TRBV12-3 or TRBV12-4 and TRBJ1-2; D is undetermined. The length of the CDR3 is 12 residues. V was cut by 4 bases and J by 7 bases, with 10 bases left in between. CDR3 region: CASSYPPSGYTF. The CDR3 region has the DNA TGTGCCAGCAGTTACCCCCCGTCTGGCTACACCTTC.

This clonotype occurred a few times. The V gene is TRBV9, the J gene TRBJ2-3; unclear D gene. CDR3 size: 14 residues. V dropped 4 bases and J dropped 4 bases, with 13 bases sitting between them. Per the germline V gene, CDR1 is SGDLS and CDR2 is YYNGEE. The CDR3 DNA is TGTGCCAGCAGCTTCGAACCCGTTGCAGATACGCAGTATTTT. Protein sequence: CASSFEPVADTQYF.

Relative to its sample, this clonotype is medium-sized. V and J are TRBV5-4 and TRBJ1-1; D is possibly TRBD1 (6 bases). The CDR3 contains 13 residues. Germline CDR1 SGHNT, CDR2 YYREEE (reference sequence). Trimming took 5 bases from V and 4 from J, leaving 12 bases between them. The CDR3 is CASSRGWSTEAFF. The CDR3 DNA sequence: TGTGCCAGCAGTAGGGGGTGGAGCACTGAAGCTTTCTTT.

To note about this clonotype: A much larger clone lies a single base off, so this may be a read error. No conserved phenylalanine or tryptophan ends this CDR3, so it is likely a read error. The CDR3 bases are TGTGCCAGCAGCTTAGCCCTTGGAGGGACTAGCGGGACCGGGGAGCTGTTTCTT. This codes for CASSLALGGTSGTGELFL. V and J are TRBV11-2 and TRBJ2-2, with TRBD2 matching 12 bases. The length of the CDR3 is 18 residues. Germline V gene sequence: CDR1 SGHAT, CDR2 FQNNGV. The V gene end was trimmed by 1 base and the J gene end by 5 bases; junction bases not matched to a gene: 8.

The chain is built from TRBV4-1 and TRBJ2-3; D is perhaps TRBD2 (5 bases). Trimming cost V 3 bases and J 0 bases, with 10 bases left between them. The CDR3 is made up of 15 amino acids. CDR1 and CDR2 (germline): MGHRA, YSYEKL. Written as DNA, the CDR3 is TGCGCCAGCAGCCATCAGCGGAGGAGCACAGATACGCAGTATTTT. It yields the protein CASSHQRRSTDTQYF.

This clonotype is medium-sized (0.01 to 0.1%) by share. The chain links TRBV6-2 or TRBV6-3 to TRBJ1-1; D is unresolved. Germline lookup yields CDR1 MNHEY and CDR2 SVGEGT. V was cut by 0 bases and J by 7 bases, with 12 bases left in between. This CDR3 is 14 amino acids long. The CDR3 sequence: CASSYSKAGIEAFF. CDR3 coding DNA: TGTGCCAGCAGTTACTCGAAGGCGGGTATTGAAGCTTTCTTT.

This clonotype was seen only a few times. The rearrangement links TRBV5-1 to TRBJ1-1; D is uncertain. V was pared by 2 bases and J by 0 bases, with 5 bases between. Germline CDR1 reads SGHRS; CDR2 reads YFSETQ. CDR3 length equals 13 residues. The CDR3 DNA reads TGCGCCAGCAGCTTACAGATGAACACTGAAGCTTTCTTT. This sequence encodes CASSLQMNTEAFF.

This clonotype was seen repeatedly, ten times or more. The rearrangement uses TRBV4-3 and TRBJ2-3, with 9 bases matching TRBD2. Germline V gene lookup returns CDR1 LGHNA and CDR2 YSLEER. This CDR3 has 18 residues. Unmatched junction bases numbered 11, after V lost 4 bases and J lost 0 bases. In DNA form, the CDR3 reads TGCGCCAGCAGCCCTAAAGCGGGGGGCCGATATAGCACAGATACGCAGTATTTT. Its protein is CASSPKAGGRYSTDTQYF.

This clonotype was recorded many times. V gene TRBV25-1 combines with J gene TRBJ1-1; D possibly corresponds to TRBD1 (5 bases). The V and J ends lost 8 bases and 0 bases respectively, with 7 bases between them. There are 12 residues in the CDR3. Germline V gene sequence: CDR1 MGHDK, CDR2 SYGVNS. In nucleotides, the CDR3 is TGTGCCAGCGGACATTTGAACACTGAAGCTTTCTTT. Amino acid sequence: CASGHLNTEAFF.

In this sample, this clonotype turned up many times. The chain combines TRBV2 with TRBJ2-2; D ambiguous. Germline CDR1 SNHLY, CDR2 FYNNEI. V lost 6 bases, J lost 0 bases, and 8 bases lay in between. CDR3 size: 14 residues. In DNA form, the CDR3 reads TGTGCCAGCAGCGTTCCATCGAACACCGGGGAGCTGTTTTTT. It specifies CASSVPSNTGELFF.

V usage is TRBV19 and J usage is TRBJ2-1, with 11 bases aligning to TRBD2. Germline trimming cut 5 bases from V and 3 bases from J; bases unmatched to any gene: 3. Looked up from germline, CDR1 is LNHDA and CDR2 is SQIVND (reference sequence). The CDR3 runs to 15 residues. The CDR3 nucleotides read TGTGCCAGTAGTTCGGGGACTAGCGGCTACAATGAGCAGTTCTTC. Amino acid sequence: CASSSGTSGYNEQFF.

Relative to its sample, this clonotype is medium-sized (0.01 to 0.1%). The chain has TRBV29-1 and TRBJ1-5; D unclear. The CDR3 spans 13 residues. V dropped 4 bases and J dropped 7 bases, with 14 bases sitting between them. Looked up from germline, CDR1 is SQVTM and CDR2 is ANQGSEA. The CDR3 nucleotides are TGCAGCGTTGCGAGTGTGGCGGGGCAGCCCCAGCATTTT. It specifies CSVASVAGQPQHF. The full variable domain, its missing parts supplied by reference TRBV29-1 and TRBJ1-5, is SAVISQKPSRDICQRGTSLTIQCQVDSQVTMMFWYRQQPGQSLTLIATANQGSEATYESGFVIDKFPISRPNLTFSTLTVSNMSPEDSSIYLCSVASVAGQPQHFGDGTRLSIL.

This clonotype was counted once. The chain uses TRBV18 and TRBJ1-2; unclear D gene. The CDR3 length is 15 residues. Germline CDR1 reads KGHSH; CDR2 reads LQKENI. V dropped 1 base and J dropped 0 bases, with 9 bases sitting between them. The CDR3 spells CASSPQDGANYGYTF. CDR3 DNA: TGTGCCAGCTCACCACAGGACGGAGCTAACTATGGCTACACCTTC.

This clonotype was seen many times. The chain has TRBV6-5 and TRBJ2-7; D gene ambiguous. V was clipped by 1 base and J by 3 bases, with 16 bases between them. Germline loops: CDR1 MNHEY, CDR2 SVGAGI. This CDR3 has 16 amino acids. This chain's CDR3 is CASSYLASTAYYEQYF. CDR3 coding DNA: TGTGCCAGCAGTTACTTGGCTTCTACCGCCTACTACGAGCAGTACTTC.

Here the CDR3 reads CASSLAHGGANEKLFF. DNA for the CDR3: TGCGCCAGCAGCTTGGCCCATGGGGGCGCGAACGAAAAACTGTTTTTT. This sequence joins TRBV5-1 and TRBJ1-4, with a tentative D call TRBD1 (6 bases). Looked up from germline, CDR1 is SGHRS and CDR2 is YFSETQ. The V end was cut by 0 bases, the J end by 8 bases, with 17 bases between. CDR3 length: 16 amino acids.

This clonotype was detected ten times or more. This chain connects TRBV3-1 to TRBJ2-3; D not resolved. V dropped 1 base and J dropped 3 bases, with 5 bases sitting between them. This CDR3 has 13 amino acids. Germline loops: CDR1 LGHDT, CDR2 YNNKEL (reference sequence). CDR3 residues: CASSQVRTDTQYF. DNA for the CDR3: TGTGCCAGCAGCCAAGTACGGACAGATACGCAGTATTTT.

This clonotype appeared many times. The gene calls are TRBV7-9 and TRBJ1-5; D is unresolved. The V gene lost 4 bases and the J gene lost 8 bases, with 18 bases spanning the gap. Germline CDR1 reads SEHNR; CDR2 reads FQNEAQ (reference sequence). This CDR3 has 15 amino acids. In DNA form, the CDR3 reads TGTGCCAGCAGCTCGGCGTATGGGGAGGTTAAGCCCCAGCATTTT. Translating gives CASSSAYGEVKPQHF.

This clonotype occurred a few times. This chain joins TRBV12-3 or TRBV12-4 and TRBJ2-3; D is perhaps TRBD2 (5 bases). Trimming shortened V by 5 bases and J by 3 bases, and 12 bases separated the two germline ends. The CDR3 covers 14 residues. The CDR3 region has the DNA TGTGCCAGCAGTCGTACTAGTCTGACAGATACGCAGTATTTT. Its translation is CASSRTSLTDTQYF.

By sample share, this clonotype is medium-sized. J is TRBJ2-7 and V is TRBV7-9; D unclear. The length of the CDR3 is 13 residues. Between the trimmed V and J ends, which lost 0 bases and 4 bases, there was a span of 7 bases. Germline values: CDR1 SEHNR, CDR2 FQNEAQ (reference sequence). CDR3 DNA sequence: TGTGCCAGCAGCTTAGCCCCAAGATACGAGCAGTACTTC. Encoded protein: CASSLAPRYEQYF.